The 5 T cell receptor beta chains below all came from one sample that was sequenced in a study of blood T cell repertoires in COVID-19. Clones were read by immunoSEQ multiplex PCR, and TCRdb kept only the in-frame ones, dropping some. Here the sample spans approximately 300,000 clones, 87% being singletons. The specimen was peripheral blood. The receptors shown here come from a woman in her fifties or sixties who had recovered from COVID-19.

The rearrangement joins TRBV5-4 to TRBJ2-1; TRBD2 matches at 15 bases. This CDR3 contains 17 residues. The V gene end was trimmed by 2 bases and the J gene end by 7 bases; junction bases not matched to a gene: 7. Germline V gene data show CDR1 as SGHNT and CDR2 as YYREEE (reference sequence). The CDR3 DNA reads TGTGCCAGCAGCTTCGGACTAGCGGGAGGGCCGAGGAATGAGCAGTTCTTC. Its protein is CASSFGLAGGPRNEQFF.

The rearrangement uses TRBV7-9 and TRBJ1-3, with a possible D match to TRBD1 (6 bases). The V end lost 5 bases, the J end lost 0 bases, and 14 bases lay between the germline ends. Looked up from germline, CDR1 is SEHNR and CDR2 is FQNEAQ (reference sequence). The CDR3 totals 16 residues. The CDR3 region is CASSALGANSGNTIYF. The CDR3 DNA follows: TGTGCCAGCAGCGCCCTGGGGGCCAACTCTGGAAACACCATATATTTT.

The chain is built from TRBV12-2 and TRBJ2-3; the table calls TRBD2, which could not be checked here. TRBV12-2 is a pseudogene locus. The CDR3 sequence is 17 residues long. For the CDR3, the DNA is TGTGCAAGTCGCTTAAAAGAGGGACTAGTCTTCTCAGATACGCAGTATTTT. Translated: CASRLKEGLVFSDTQYF.

This chain links TRBV23-1 with TRBJ1-4, with D maybe TRBD1 (6 bases). TRBV23-1 is placed among ORFs of uncertain function. V gave up 4 bases and J gave up 1 base, with 16 bases separating them. The CDR3 is 17 residues long. CDR3 loop: CASSRGGQKETNEKLFF. CDR3 nucleotide sequence: TGCGCCAGCAGTCGTGGGGGCCAAAAGGAAACTAATGAAAAACTGTTTTTT.

The V gene is TRBV18, the J gene TRBJ2-1, with 14 bases fitting TRBD2. CDR3 length: 18 residues. With V trimmed by 3 bases and J by 3 bases, 7 bases remained unmatched. Germline V gives CDR1 KGHSH, CDR2 LQKENI. This CDR3 is CASSPGTSGSGVYNEQFF. The CDR3 bases are TGTGCCAGCTCACCTGGGACTAGCGGGAGCGGGGTCTACAATGAGCAGTTCTTC. Full variable domain (missing parts from reference TRBV18 and TRBJ2-1): NAGVMQNPRHLVRRRGQEARLRCSPMKGHSHVYWYRQLPEEGLKFMVYLQKENIIDESGMPKERFSAEFPKEGPSILRIQQVVRGDSAAYFCASSPGTSGSGVYNEQFFGPGTRLTVL.